The next 11 T cell receptor beta chains were all read from a single sample in a study of regulatory T cells in long-lasting Graves disease (dated by TCRdb to about 2021). The time point label corresponds to: newly diagnosed GD, antithyroid drugs for less than 3 months. For both TCR sequencing and RNA sequencing, RNA was extracted from PBMCs in TRIzol. Library construction relied on multiplex PCR. Sequencer: Illumina HiSeq 4000. CDR3 regions were amplified by Arm-PCR with iRepertoire HTBI primers to construct TCR beta libraries. TCRdb reprocessing: public reads trimmed at Q25 with fastp, clones called with MiXCR, in-frame beta chains kept. Under each unique CDR3 protein, matching rows form one entry showing the most common genes and DNA. Within this sample are more than 400,000 distinct CDR3 sequences, with under 20% of them counted one time only. Less than 15% of the sample goes to the ten largest clones.

In addition, the sample was reused for a study of T cells in Graves' hyperthyroidism and ophthalmopathy.

The material sequenced was peripheral blood mononuclear cells (PBMCs), taken at new diagnosis, from a patient treated with antithyroid drugs. The receptors were sampled from a man in his forties with Graves disease. Donor details come from another sample of the same person, matched by shared clones.

The chain joins TRBV19 to TRBJ2-2; tentative D call: TRBD2 (6 bases). The CDR3 consists of 16 residues. CDR1 LNHDA and CDR2 SQIVND come from the germline V gene (reference sequence). Trimming left V 4 bases short and J 3 bases short, with 15 bases between. The CDR3 DNA follows: TGTGCCAGTAGTAACTGGGGGGAGGACCACACCGGGGAGCTGTTTTTT. Translation gives CASSNWGEDHTGELFF.

The rearrangement links TRBV29-1 to TRBJ1-1; D not resolved. CDR1 SQVTM and CDR2 ANQGSEA come from the germline V gene. V was trimmed by 0 bases and J by 3 bases, leaving 11 bases between them. The CDR3 extends over 14 amino acids. CDR3 coding DNA: TGCAGCGTTGAAGATTCACCCCTATACACTGAAGCTTTCTTT. It is translated as CSVEDSPLYTEAFF.

This clonotype was seen repeatedly, ten times or more. This chain uses TRBV27 with TRBJ2-7, with D perhaps matching TRBD2 (6 bases). Germline V gives CDR1 MNHEY, CDR2 SMNVEV (reference sequence). V gave up 4 bases and J gave up 3 bases, with 10 bases separating them. The CDR3 is 13 residues long. The CDR3 spells CASSSGELYEQYF. The CDR3 nucleotides are TGTGCCAGCAGTTCGGGGGAACTCTACGAGCAGTACTTC.

This clonotype was found many times. The chain carries TRBV6-2 or TRBV6-3 and TRBJ2-7; no firm D call. V lost 5 bases, J lost 7 bases, and 21 bases lay in between. The CDR3 contains 15 residues. The germline CDR1 and CDR2 sequences are MNHEY and SVGEGT. CDR3 sequence reads: CASSPGSVRRYEQYF. The CDR3 coding sequence is TGTGCCAGCAGTCCCGGGTCAGTCCGGCGTTATGAGCAGTACTTC.

This clonotype has at least ten counts. The chain has TRBV20-1 and TRBJ2-2, with TRBD2 matching over 8 bases. There are 15 residues in the CDR3. J lost 6 bases, V lost 0 bases, and 6 bases had no gene match. Germline V gene lookup returns CDR1 DFQATT and CDR2 SNEGSKA (reference sequence). CDR3 sequence reads: CSARDWVAGSGELFF. The CDR3, as DNA: TGCAGTGCTAGAGATTGGGTAGCGGGATCCGGGGAGCTGTTTTTT.

This clonotype was seen many times. The V and J genes are TRBV6-1 and TRBJ2-7, with D possibly being TRBD1 (6 bases). The CDR3 contains 12 residues. Germline V gene data show CDR1 as MNHNS and CDR2 as SASEGT. V was clipped by 6 bases and J by 6 bases, with 12 bases between them. CDR3 nucleotides: TGTGCCAGCAGCCGCCAGGGGTCCGAGCAGTACTTC. It yields the protein CASSRQGSEQYF.

The chain is built from TRBV7-3 and TRBJ2-3; D could derive from TRBD1 or TRBD2 (5 bases each). V shed 4 bases and J shed 2 bases, with 19 bases lying between them. The CDR3 contains 17 residues. Germline values: CDR1 SGHTA, CDR2 FQGTGA. The CDR3 coding sequence is TGTGCCAGCAGCTCACAAAGGTCTGGGGGTCCCACAGATACGCAGTATTTT. Protein: CASSSQRSGGPTDTQYF.

This clonotype was observed at least ten times. V gene TRBV11-2 combines with J gene TRBJ2-7; perhaps TRBD1 as D (6 bases). Germline V gene lookup returns CDR1 SGHAT and CDR2 FQNNGV. CDR3 length: 15 residues. Trimming removed 5 bases from V and 1 base from J, with 15 bases in between. The CDR3 spells CASSGRTVSSYEQYF. In DNA form, the CDR3 reads TGTGCCAGCAGCGGACGGACAGTATCATCCTACGAGCAGTACTTC.

This clonotype was detected ten times or more. This chain uses TRBV5-1 with TRBJ2-7, with D possibly being TRBD1 or TRBD2 (6 bases each). The V and J ends lost 4 bases and 1 base respectively, with 18 bases between them. CDR3 size: 16 residues. Looked up from germline, CDR1 is SGHRS and CDR2 is YFSETQ. CDR3 region: CASSLFGGRGSYEQYF. Written as DNA, the CDR3 is TGCGCCAGCAGCCTGTTTGGGGGCCGGGGGTCCTACGAGCAGTACTTC. The whole variable domain, filled in from reference TRBV5-1 and TRBJ2-7, reads KAGVTQTPRYLIKTRGQQVTLSCSPISGHRSVSWYQQTPGQGLQFLFEYFSETQRNKGNFPGRFSGRQFSNSRSEMNVSTLELGDSALYLCASSLFGGRGSYEQYFGPGTRLTVT.

This clonotype was detected many times. The rearrangement links TRBV2 to TRBJ2-1, with D possibly being TRBD2 (7 bases). The V gene's germline CDR1 is SNHLY and CDR2 FYNNEI. V was trimmed by 7 bases and J by 8 bases, leaving 21 bases between them. This CDR3 spans 15 amino acids. CDR3 sequence reads: CASTRREGGGDEQFF. The DNA of the CDR3 is TGTGCCAGCACTCGAAGGGAGGGGGGTGGCGATGAGCAGTTCTTC.

The sample holds many counts of this clonotype. The chain recombines TRBV6-1 with TRBJ2-6, with D unresolved. Germline V lookup: CDR1 MNHNS, CDR2 SASEGT. The length of the CDR3 is 13 residues. Between the trimmed V and J ends, which lost 6 bases and 2 bases, there was a span of 5 bases. In DNA form, the CDR3 reads TGTGCCAGCAGGTTAGCTGGGGCCAACGTCCTGACTTTC. Amino acids: CASRLAGANVLTF.